This TCR beta chain emerged from a study of blood T cell repertoires in COVID-19. Turning to the study itself: The origin of the acute and convalescent COVID-19 samples was the United States, Italy and Spain. Sources were T cells, B-cell-depleted T cells, or PBMCs; the material itself was cDNA or gDNA.

Per the original data handling: Estimation of nucleated cell counts relied on the amplification of reference gene primers. Produced via immunoSEQ multiplex PCR; TCRdb's table is partial and in-frame only. The V and J calls and clone size were taken over from that table, and D and trimming were inferred from the DNA. The table includes roughly 240,000 clones, approximately 82% detected once. The CDR3 is 14 residues long. Germline values: CDR1 LGHNA, CDR2 YSLEER. V lost 2 bases to trimming and J lost 0 bases, with 6 bases between them. The sequencing sample was made of peripheral blood. V is TRBV4-3 and J is TRBJ2-3; D is unclear. The clonotype originates from a woman at least 80 years old with acute or convalescent COVID-19. CDR3: CASSQMASTDTQYF. CDR3 bases: TGCGCCAGCAGCCAAATGGCTAGCACAGATACGCAGTATTTT.